This TCR beta chain originates from a study of T cells expressing NK-cell markers. Study in general: Seven of the eight sequenced donors were classified as HCMV-seropositive, and one was classified as seronegative. General study points: The CD3+CD56-NKG2C+ fraction was also led by these clonotypes in a handful of donors.

Details on this clonotype: The antigen remains undetermined.

Template switching by 5'RACE with UMIs generated the TCR beta cDNA. TCRdb reprocessed the 5' RACE reads and keeps a single row for each CDR3 protein, giving no DNA. This sample's table has 300,000 to 500,000 distinct CDR3 sequences. CDR3 length: 14 amino acids. The germline V gene has CDR1 SGHRS and CDR2 YFSETQ. The clonotype comes from a woman in her forties or fifties in good health. This sequence joins TRBV5-1 and TRBJ2-5; lacking DNA, the TRBD2 call made by TCRdb goes unchecked. The sample consisted of blood T cells: a sorted CD56 or NKG2C T cell subset, CD4+ or CD8+ T cells, or bulk PBMC T cells (not recorded which). CDR3 protein: CASGRQGPKETQYF. The variable domain in full, completed from reference TRBV5-1 and TRBJ2-5, reads KAGVTQTPRYLIKTRGQQVTLSCSPISGHRSVSWYQQTPGQGLQFLFEYFSETQRNKGNFPGRFSGRQFSNSRSEMNVSTLELGDSALYLCASGRQGPKETQYFGPGTRLLVL.